This TCR beta chain was sequenced for a study of regulatory and conventional T cells in breast cancer (dated by TCRdb to the mid-2010s). Measured from the cysteine to the phenylalanine, the CDR3 is 15 residues long. This entry keeps only the CDR3 DNA: 45 bases, framed from base 1. From V the trimming removes 6 bases and from J it removes 6 bases, while the gene matches leave 13 bases of the junction unaccounted for. The library was obtained by PCR. Instrument used: Illumina MiSeq. The public reads were run again by TCRdb, first through fastp at Q25 and then through MiXCR, and only productive beta chains were kept. All rows with the same CDR3 protein become a single entry with the most common DNA and genes. Counted in this sample were approximately 9,500 distinct CDR3 sequences; roughly 34% of them appeared once. The top ten hold under 7.5% of the sample. On this clonotype: Its antigen is unknown. It has no much larger one-base neighbor in the sample; base qualities were not kept.

The sequenced sample was conventional T cells from blood. This sequence originates from a male donor in good health. The chain links TRBV12-3 or TRBV12-4 with TRBJ2-7; 8 bases in between match TRBD1. The CDR3 protein is CASRLGTGKVPEQYF. The DNA sequence is TGTGCCAGCAGGCTCGGGACAGGAAAGGTTCCCGAGCAGTACTTC.